The T cell receptor (beta chain) under discussion was sequenced for a study of T cell responses to AZD1222 COVID-19 vaccine. Study context: It was second doses at about 4 or about 12 weeks that were pooled.

V was pared by 5 bases and J by 5 bases, with 15 bases between. Germline loops: CDR1 LNHDA, CDR2 SQIVND (reference sequence). This CDR3 has 14 residues. Data came from immunoSEQ multiplex PCR; TCRdb stores just in-frame clones and leaves some out. The profile covers 120,000 or so clones, with 80% to 90% appearing a single time and 10% taken by the ten largest. General study findings and limits: Only six or seven AZD1222 recipients tested seropositive at baseline. Clonal diversity was possibly underestimated; the donors were predominantly white British and more often female. Reportedly, nearly half of unique spike TCRs recognized epitopes outside B.1.351/B.1.1.7 mutations.

To note about this clone: Its antigen is still unknown.

This sequence joins TRBV19 and TRBJ2-5, with D possibly TRBD2 on 5 matching bases. This sample comprised peripheral blood, obtained on day 0 of AZD1222 vaccination. The origin of this receptor is an adult in good health. The DNA of the CDR3 is TGTGCCAGTAGTCGCAAGGAGGACTGGGAGACCCAGTACTTC. Its protein product is CASSRKEDWETQYF.